This T cell receptor beta chain was recorded in a study of shared clonotypes between healthy human individuals. Trimming left V 1 base short and J 7 bases short, with 8 bases between. The CDR3 spans 13 residues. Germline V gene sequence: CDR1 SGHVS, CDR2 FQNEAQ. Terminally differentiated effector memory CD45RA+ cells were excluded from the naive CD8 cells, which were CD45RO-negative and positively selected for CCR7. Libraries were prepared by immunoSEQ multiplex PCR; TCRdb keeps only in-frame clonotypes and omits some of them. The top ten hold around 1.7% of the sample, which has 2 million to 2.5 million clones, roughly 91% seen once.

The chain employs TRBV7-8 and TRBJ1-5, with TRBD1 as a possible D gene (5 bases). The sequenced sample consisted of naive CD8+ T cells from PBMCs. The source of this sequence is a man younger than 30 in good health. Some clones in this sample may be carry-over from other donors' samples. CDR3 DNA sequence: TGTGCCAGCAGCTTAGTAGGACACCAGCCCCAGCATTTT. Translated: CASSLVGHQPQHF.